The rows below give T cell receptor beta chains drawn from one sample of a study of blood T cell repertoires in COVID-19. TCRdb's copy holds only in-frame clones and misses some; the assay was immunoSEQ multiplex PCR. The data contain roughly 330,000 clones, around 89% of them singletons. Sequencing was carried out using peripheral blood. These receptors were taken from a woman aged 45-59 years with active or convalescent COVID-19. CDR3s include the opening cysteine and the closing phenylalanine or tryptophan. D genes are given only for firm matches. Where a row states a size, it is once, few, many or the class of an expanded clone; other rows omit it.

j_call d_call v_call clone_size cdr3_aa cdr3_nt
TRBJ1-5 NA TRBV4-1 NA CASSPGPIGQPQHF TGCGCCAGCAGCCCTGGGCCGATCGGTCAGCCCCAGCATTTT
TRBJ2-1 TRBD1 TRBV18 NA CASSQGQGFNEQFF TGTGCCAGCTCACAGGGACAGGGGTTCAATGAGCAGTTCTTC
TRBJ1-5 NA TRBV19 NA CASSMGRNQPQHF TGTGCCAGTAGTATGGGGCGGAATCAGCCCCAGCATTTT
TRBJ1-1 TRBD1 TRBV7-2 NA CASSFNRGWNTEAFF TGTGCCAGCAGCTTCAACAGGGGTTGGAACACTGAAGCTTTCTTT
TRBJ1-5 TRBD1 TRBV5-6 NA CASSTGTGGNQPQHF TGTGCCAGCAGCACTGGGACAGGGGGTAATCAGCCCCAGCATTTT
TRBJ2-7 TRBD2 TRBV6-6 NA CASSQLAGGGAYEQYF TGTGCCAGCAGTCAATTAGCGGGAGGAGGCGCCTACGAGCAGTACTTC
TRBJ1-3 NA TRBV18 NA CASASGQALGNTIYF TGTGCCAGCGCTAGCGGGCAGGCGCTCGGAAACACCATATATTTT
TRBJ1-5 NA TRBV7-2 NA CASSSQGLNQPQHF TGTGCCAGCAGTTCCCAGGGTCTCAATCAGCCCCAGCATTTT
TRBJ2-3 TRBD2 TRBV5-1 once CASSLVAGITDTQYF TGCGCCAGCAGCTTGGTAGCGGGAATCACAGATACGCAGTATTTT
TRBJ2-3 NA TRBV28 NA CASITGSADTQYF TGTGCCAGCATCACCGGGAGCGCAGATACGCAGTATTTT
TRBJ2-1 TRBD1 TRBV11-2 NA CASSLDPGTGQYEQFF TGTGCCAGCAGCTTAGATCCCGGGACAGGACAATATGAGCAGTTCTTC
TRBJ1-1 TRBD1 TRBV28 NA CASSLRGGAGNTEAFF TGTGCCAGCAGTTTACGAGGGGGCGCTGGGAACACTGAAGCTTTCTTT
TRBJ1-2 NA TRBV27 NA CASSPLARNGYTF TGTGCCAGCAGTCCCTTAGCCCGGAATGGCTACACCTTC
TRBJ1-5 NA TRBV14 NA CASSPAYLSGRNQPQHF TGTGCCAGCAGCCCCGCTTACCTATCAGGGCGCAATCAGCCCCAGCATTTT
TRBJ2-7 NA TRBV3-1/TRBV3-2 NA CASSQEFYGGPRSEQYF TGTGCCAGCAGCCAAGAATTCTACGGGGGGCCTAGGAGCGAGCAGTACTTC
TRBJ1-1 NA TRBV5-1 NA CASSLNSGNTEAFF TGCGCCAGCAGCTTGAACAGCGGAAACACTGAAGCTTTCTTT
TRBJ1-1 NA TRBV18 NA CASSPPGVTEAFF TGTGCCAGCTCACCTCCAGGGGTCACTGAAGCTTTCTTT
TRBJ2-1 TRBD2 TRBV28 NA CASSLPGLAGSYNEQFF TGTGCCAGCAGTCTACCGGGACTAGCGGGATCGTACAATGAGCAGTTCTTC
TRBJ1-5 NA TRBV2 NA CASSDLRGANQPQHF TGTGCCAGCAGTGACCTCCGGGGGGCAAATCAGCCCCAGCATTTT
TRBJ1-3 TRBD1 TRBV5-1 NA CASTDRAENTIYF TGCGCCAGCACTGACAGGGCGGAAAACACCATATATTTT
TRBJ2-1 NA TRBV2 once CASSEALTGLKFF TGTGCCAGCAGTGAAGCGCTTACAGGACTAAAGTTCTTC
TRBJ1-5 NA TRBV7-8 once CASSLWIRGHNLGQPQHF TGTGCCAGCAGCTTATGGATCCGGGGACACAACCTCGGTCAGCCCCAGCATTTT
TRBJ2-7 TRBD1 TRBV6-2/TRBV6-3 NA CASSSNLIRDSSYEQYF TGTGCCAGCAGTTCGAATCTTATCCGGGACAGCTCCTACGAGCAGTACTTC
TRBJ2-1 TRBD2 TRBV5-4 few CASSSDFSGAYNEQFF TGTGCCAGCAGCTCCGACTTCAGCGGGGCCTACAATGAGCAGTTCTTC
TRBJ2-7 NA TRBV10-3 NA CAISDQRGNNYEQYF TGTGCCATCAGTGATCAAAGGGGCAATAACTACGAGCAGTACTTC
TRBJ2-6 TRBD2 TRBV28 NA CASSRLAGGSGANVLTF TGTGCCAGCAGTAGACTAGCGGGAGGGTCTGGGGCCAACGTCCTGACTTTC
TRBJ2-2 NA TRBV12-3/TRBV12-4 NA CASSYQNTGELFF TGTGCCAGCAGTTATCAGAACACCGGGGAGCTGTTTTTT